The 14 T cell receptor beta chains presented below share a single source sample, sequenced in a study of blood T cell repertoires in COVID-19. Sequencing was performed with immunoSEQ multiplex PCR; in TCRdb, only in-frame clones are kept and a portion is missing. This sample yields tens of thousands of clones, of which approximately 82% are seen a single time; about 5% belongs to the top ten. Sequencing input: peripheral blood. These receptors all stem from a human donor in a cohort sampled during active COVID-19.

CDR3 in DNA: TGCGCCAGCAGCCCGGAGGCCCAGATCTACGAGCAGTACTTC. As protein: CASSPEAQIYEQYF. The rearrangement joins TRBV5-1 to TRBJ2-7; perhaps TRBD2 as D (5 bases). Trimming removed 4 bases from V and 3 bases from J, with 14 bases in between. Germline V gene data show CDR1 as SGHRS and CDR2 as YFSETQ. This CDR3 is built from 14 residues.

The rearrangement joins TRBV6-1 to TRBJ1-1, with a tentative D call TRBD1 (5 bases). Germline assignment: CDR1 MNHNS and CDR2 SASEGT. With 0 bases removed from V and 5 bases from J, the gap between germline ends came to 16 bases. This CDR3 is 16 amino acids long. CDR3 in DNA: TGTGCCAGCAGTGAAGCTTTAACTTGGGGGGGGACTGAAGCTTTCTTT. It specifies CASSEALTWGGTEAFF.

The chain couples TRBV6-5 to TRBJ2-2; 8 nucleotides agree with TRBD2. Germline CDR1 reads MNHEY; CDR2 reads SVGAGI. The CDR3 is 15 amino acids. Losses at the gene ends were 7 bases for V and 4 bases for J; bases not matched to a gene: 8. The CDR3 DNA reads TGTGCCAGCAACCCGGGACTAGTTCGCACCGGGGAGCTGTTTTTT. Translation: CASNPGLVRTGELFF.

This chain joins TRBV6-5 and TRBJ1-2, with 8 positions matching TRBD1. The CDR3 is 14 amino acids. J gave up 7 bases and V 5 bases, and 9 bases lay outside the gene matches. Germline V gene data show CDR1 as MNHEY and CDR2 as SVGAGI. The chain's CDR3 is CASSNRDRPLGYTF. CDR3 bases: TGTGCCAGCAGTAACCGGGACAGGCCCCTTGGCTACACCTTC.

V is TRBV5-6 and J is TRBJ1-6, with TRBD1 matching 8 bases. The CDR3 is made up of 15 amino acids. The germline V gene encodes CDR1 SGHDT and CDR2 YYEEEE. V trimming: 3 bases; J trimming: 6 bases; junction bases outside the gene matches: 5. This CDR3 is CASSYRDRTNSPLHF. The CDR3 coding sequence is TGTGCCAGCAGCTATCGGGACAGGACTAATTCACCCCTCCACTTT.

The J gene is TRBJ1-5, the V gene TRBV5-5; TRBD1 aligns across 8 bases. Germline V gene data show CDR1 as SGHKS and CDR2 as YYEKEE (reference sequence). J gave up 2 bases and V 3 bases, and 1 base lay outside the gene matches. This CDR3 has 14 residues. The CDR3 sequence is CASSSTGGNQPQHF. CDR3 DNA: TGTGCCAGCAGCTCGACAGGGGGCAATCAGCCCCAGCATTTT.

DNA of the CDR3: TGTGCCAGCAGCTCCGGGGGGGGGCGGGAAAATGAGCAGTTCTTC. This translates into CASSSGGGRENEQFF. This chain uses TRBV6-6 with TRBJ2-1; 8 bases fit TRBD2. Germline V gives CDR1 MNHNY, CDR2 SVGAGI (reference sequence). The CDR3 covers 15 residues. The trim removed 6 bases at V and 7 bases at J, leaving 11 bases unmatched.

This clone was seen once. This chain links TRBV6-5 with TRBJ2-7; 10 bases match TRBD1. Looked up from germline, CDR1 is MNHEY and CDR2 is SVGAGI. This CDR3 has 14 amino acids. With 6 bases clipped from V and 2 bases from J, the junction kept 4 bases outside the gene matches. The CDR3 protein is CASRRGQGAYEQYF. The CDR3 DNA reads as TGTGCCAGCAGACGCGGACAGGGGGCCTACGAGCAGTACTTC.

The CDR3 DNA reads as TGTGCCAGCTCACCAATGGGGGGGGCTCTGCGGCCCCAGCATTTT. Protein: CASSPMGGALRPQHF. V is TRBV18 and J is TRBJ1-5; possible D gene TRBD1, 6 bases. V lost 2 bases and J lost 9, with 17 bases in between. Germline V CDR1 and CDR2: KGHSH, LQKENI. This CDR3 is 15 amino acids long.

The J gene is TRBJ2-7, the V gene TRBV12-3 or TRBV12-4; 10 bases map to TRBD1. The CDR3 consists of 13 residues. V lost 4 bases and J lost 6; bases outside the gene matches: 3. This CDR3 reads CASSSRDRGEQYF. The CDR3 DNA sequence: TGTGCCAGCAGTTCTCGGGACAGGGGCGAGCAGTACTTC.

The chain is built from TRBV4-1 and TRBJ2-4; 8 bases align to TRBD2. Germline lookup yields CDR1 MGHRA and CDR2 YSYEKL. Germline trimming cut 5 bases from V and 4 bases from J; bases unmatched to any gene: 13. This CDR3 spans 17 amino acids. Written as DNA, the CDR3 is TGCGCCAGCAGCTTTGATGTGGGCGGGGGGTCTAAAAACATTCAGTACTTC. Translating it yields CASSFDVGGGSKNIQYF.

V and J are TRBV18 and TRBJ1-2, with D possibly matching TRBD1 (6 bases). Trimming took off 3 bases at V and 4 bases at J, with 12 bases between the two ends. CDR3 length: 14 amino acids. Germline CDR1 reads KGHSH; CDR2 reads LQKENI. The CDR3 nucleotides read TGTGCCAGCTCACCCCGGGACAACCTCTATGGCTACACCTTC. This encodes CASSPRDNLYGYTF.

The chain is built from TRBV5-4 and TRBJ2-2; 7 bases are a match to TRBD2. The germline gives CDR1 SGHNT, CDR2 YYREEE (reference sequence). The CDR3 has 15 amino acids. The ends lost 1 base at V and 4 bases at J; junction bases unmatched: 4. CDR3 region: CASSLWGGSTGELFF. Here the CDR3 DNA reads TGTGCCAGCAGCTTGTGGGGGGGTTCCACCGGGGAGCTGTTTTTT. The full variable domain, in which reference TRBV5-4 and TRBJ2-2 provide the parts outside the CDR3, is ETGVTQSPTHLIKTRGQQVTLRCSSQSGHNTVSWYQQALGQGPQFIFQYYREEENGRGNFPPRFSGLQFPNYSSELNVNALELDDSALYLCASSLWGGSTGELFFGEGSRLTVL.

V is TRBV2 and J is TRBJ1-2; D perhaps matches TRBD1 (5 bases). V was pared by 10 bases and J by 8 bases, with 8 bases between. CDR3 length: 9 amino acids. Germline-derived CDR1 and CDR2 are SNHLY and FYNNEI. The CDR3: CATREGYTF. The CDR3 DNA reads TGTGCCACCAGGGAGGGCTACACCTTC.